What follows are 26 T cell receptor beta chains derived from one specimen sequenced in a study of cytomegalovirus exposure and HLA in healthy donors. 13 Jbeta primers and 60 Vbeta primers were used for the PCR. Here immunoSEQ multiplex PCR was the method, and the copy in TCRdb shows in-frame clones only, minus some. The table has 86,000 or so clones, roughly 83% seen once. The specimen was PBMCs. The receptors were gathered from a middle-aged woman in good health and CMV-seropositive.

This rearrangement joins TRBV2 to TRBJ2-7, with D perhaps matching TRBD1 (6 bases). The germline CDR1 and CDR2 sequences are SNHLY and FYNNEI. This CDR3 has 16 residues. V was shortened by 3 bases and J by 4 bases, with 19 bases between the two germline ends. The CDR3 protein is CASSDMGQTWVYEQYF. CDR3 in DNA: TGTGCCAGCAGTGACATGGGACAAACATGGGTTTACGAGCAGTACTTC.

V and J are TRBV28 and TRBJ1-2, with no clear D. V was pared by 2 bases and J by 6 bases, with 7 bases between. CDR1 and CDR2 (germline): MDHEN, SYDVKM. The CDR3 spans 12 residues. CDR3 residues: CASSLLGNGYTF. For the CDR3, the DNA is TGTGCCAGCAGTTTACTCGGGAATGGCTACACCTTC.

The rearrangement links TRBV6-5 to TRBJ1-2; unclear D gene. Deletions cut 2 bases from V and 3 bases from J, with 7 bases between. The CDR3 is made up of 13 amino acids. Germline-derived CDR1 and CDR2 are MNHEY and SVGAGI. This chain's CDR3 is CASSYNSDYGYTF. CDR3 nucleotides: TGTGCCAGCAGTTACAACAGTGACTATGGCTACACCTTC.

In its sample, this clone was seen a few times. The chain couples TRBV4-1 to TRBJ1-5, with a weak D call TRBD1 (6 bases). Germline V gene data show CDR1 as MGHRA and CDR2 as YSYEKL. With 4 bases removed from V and 2 bases from J, the gap between germline ends came to 12 bases. The CDR3 spans 15 residues. CDR3 DNA sequence: TGCGCCAGCAGCCCAGGGGCGGAGGGCAATCAGCCCCAGCATTTT. Its translation: CASSPGAEGNQPQHF.

The rearrangement joins TRBV29-1 to TRBJ1-2; D possibly corresponds to TRBD1 (6 bases). The CDR3 sequence is 14 residues long. CDR1 and CDR2 (germline): SQVTM, ANQGSEA. With 3 bases removed from V and 3 bases from J, the gap between germline ends came to 14 bases. For the CDR3, the DNA is TGCAGCGTTGAGAGTGGGGGCGACTACTATGGCTACACCTTC. Translating it yields CSVESGGDYYGYTF.

V gene TRBV27 combines with J gene TRBJ2-2, with no clear D. V was shortened by 5 bases and J by 2 bases, with 6 bases between the two germline ends. Germline CDR1 is MNHEY and CDR2 is SMNVEV (reference sequence). The CDR3 length is 13 residues. CDR3 protein: CASSPLNTGELFF. CDR3 DNA: TGTGCCAGCAGTCCTCTAAACACCGGGGAGCTGTTTTTT.

This sequence joins TRBV30 and TRBJ2-1; 7 bases fit TRBD2. CDR1 GTSNPN and CDR2 SVGIG come from the germline V gene (reference sequence). The CDR3 runs 20 residues. V was clipped by 4 bases and J by 0 bases; unmatched bases: 21. The CDR3 DNA reads TGTGCCTGGATGGGGGGGGATCGATTGGAACCATCAAGCTCCTACAATGAGCAGTTCTTC. This encodes CAWMGGDRLEPSSSYNEQFF.

A single count supports this clone. CDR3 DNA: TGTGCCACCAGCAGACGGCGGGGAGATTACAATGAGCAGTTCTTC. Translation: CATSRRRGDYNEQFF. The chain couples TRBV15 to TRBJ2-1, with a tentative D call TRBD2 (6 bases). Deletions cut 2 bases from V and 4 bases from J, with 12 bases between. Germline CDR1 reads LNHNV; CDR2 reads YYDKDF (reference sequence). The CDR3 length is 15 residues.

V is TRBV7-2 and J is TRBJ2-3; D may be TRBD2 (6 bases). The V gene's germline CDR1 is SGHTA and CDR2 FQGNSA. The CDR3 length is 14 residues. The V and J ends lost 5 bases and 4 bases respectively, with 13 bases between them. The CDR3 region is CASSPDYIADTQYF. As DNA, the CDR3 is TGTGCCAGCAGCCCGGACTACATCGCAGATACGCAGTATTTT.

V gene TRBV9 combines with J gene TRBJ2-1, with TRBD1 identical over 9 bases. Germline assignment: CDR1 SGDLS and CDR2 YYNGEE. The CDR3 runs to 15 residues. With V trimmed by 3 bases and J by 0 bases, 1 base remained unmatched. The CDR3 loop is CASSGQGGSYNEQFF. DNA for the CDR3: TGTGCCAGCAGCGGACAGGGGGGCTCCTACAATGAGCAGTTCTTC.

The CDR3 DNA sequence: TGTGCCAGCAGCTTGGACGGGATCCCCTACGAGCAGTACTTC. It yields the protein CASSLDGIPYEQYF. The V and J genes are TRBV5-4 and TRBJ2-7, with D tentatively TRBD2 (5 bases). With 0 bases removed from V and 2 bases from J, the gap between germline ends came to 9 bases. This CDR3 comprises 14 residues. Germline V gene lookup returns CDR1 SGHNT and CDR2 YYREEE (reference sequence).

V usage is TRBV5-8 and J usage is TRBJ1-5; D uncertain. V was pared by 4 bases and J by 2 bases, with 13 bases between. The CDR3 length is 15 residues. The germline CDR1 and CDR2 sequences are SGHTS and YDEGEE. DNA for the CDR3: TGTGCCAGCAGCCCCCTAAGTTTGGGCAATCAGCCCCAGCATTTT. Translation gives CASSPLSLGNQPQHF.

The chain couples TRBV5-1 to TRBJ1-2; possibly TRBD1 for D (6 bases). V lost 2 bases and J 6 bases, leaving 20 bases between the germline ends. Looked up from germline, CDR1 is SGHRS and CDR2 is YFSETQ. CDR3 length: 16 amino acids. CDR3 amino acids: CASSLGGTVLGDGYTF. The CDR3 coding sequence is TGCGCCAGCAGCTTAGGGGGAACGGTACTCGGGGATGGCTACACCTTC.

V usage is TRBV15 and J usage is TRBJ2-1, with D perhaps TRBD2 (6 bases). The CDR3 runs 16 residues. V dropped 3 bases and J dropped 5 bases, with 17 bases sitting between them. Germline lookup yields CDR1 LNHNV and CDR2 YYDKDF (reference sequence). CDR3: CATSSLLARDNNEQFF. The CDR3 region has the DNA TGTGCCACCAGCAGCCTCCTAGCGAGAGATAACAATGAGCAGTTCTTC.

V gene TRBV7-2 combines with J gene TRBJ1-5; D is uncertain. Trimming took off 5 bases at V and 11 bases at J, with 16 bases between the two ends. The CDR3 spans 13 residues. Per the germline V gene, CDR1 is SGHTA and CDR2 is FQGNSA. For the CDR3, the DNA is TGTGCCAGCAGCCTTAGTTCGGGGTGGGCCCAGCATTTT. Its translation is CASSLSSGWAQHF.

The gene calls are TRBV7-2 and TRBJ1-1, with a tentative D call TRBD1 (5 bases). V was shortened by 8 bases and J by 1 base, with 11 bases between the two germline ends. The germline gives CDR1 SGHTA, CDR2 FQGNSA. The CDR3 sequence is 13 residues long. The CDR3 region is CASLGQWNTEAFF. The DNA of the CDR3 is TGTGCCAGCCTGGGGCAGTGGAACACTGAAGCTTTCTTT.

The rearrangement joins TRBV18 to TRBJ1-5; 7 bases fit TRBD1. V lost 3 bases to trimming and J lost 6 bases; unmatched junction nucleotides: 11. The length of the CDR3 is 16 residues. Germline CDR1 reads KGHSH; CDR2 reads LQKENI. This CDR3 is CASSPVGGVESQPQHF. CDR3 sequence (DNA): TGTGCCAGCTCACCGGTAGGGGGCGTCGAAAGTCAGCCCCAGCATTTT.

The chain uses TRBV5-1 and TRBJ1-3; D not certain. Germline V gene sequence: CDR1 SGHRS, CDR2 YFSETQ. V lost 5 bases to trimming and J lost 4 bases, with 10 bases between them. CDR3 length: 13 residues. In DNA form, the CDR3 reads TGCGCCAGCAGTAACGCCGCGGGAAACACCATATATTTT. Amino acids: CASSNAAGNTIYF.

This clone was counted a few times. This chain connects TRBV7-9 to TRBJ2-1; 11 bases map to TRBD2. The CDR3 runs to 19 residues. Germline V gene data show CDR1 as SEHNR and CDR2 as FQNEAQ (reference sequence). V was pared by 4 bases and J by 0 bases, with 11 bases of the junction left unmatched. The CDR3 sequence is CASSSGLLAGASSYNEQFF. Here the CDR3 DNA reads TGTGCCAGCAGCTCTGGGCTACTAGCGGGAGCCAGCTCCTACAATGAGCAGTTCTTC. The variable domain in full, completed from reference TRBV7-9 and TRBJ2-1, reads DTGVSQNPRHKITKRGQNVTFRCDPISEHNRLYWYRQTLGQGPEFLTYFQNEAQLEKSRLLSDRFSAERPKGSFSTLEIQRTEQGDSAMYLCASSSGLLAGASSYNEQFFGPGTRLTVL.

This clone showed up just a few times. This chain links TRBV5-1 with TRBJ1-6; D is undetermined. Trimming stripped 5 bases from V and 6 bases from J, with 15 bases between. Germline values: CDR1 SGHRS, CDR2 YFSETQ. This CDR3 region has 15 residues. CDR3 in DNA: TGCGCCAGCAGAGCCCCCACCGAAGTTAATTCACCCCTCCACTTT. Translation: CASRAPTEVNSPLHF.

This chain uses TRBV5-1 with TRBJ1-4; TRBD1 agrees at 9 bases. The CDR3 contains 14 residues. Trimming cost V 4 bases and J 4 bases; bases outside gene matches: 2. Germline values: CDR1 SGHRS, CDR2 YFSETQ. The CDR3 coding sequence is TGCGCCAGCAGCGCGGGACAGGGTAATGAAAAACTGTTTTTT. Amino acid sequence: CASSAGQGNEKLFF.

The J gene is TRBJ2-4, the V gene TRBV7-2; possible D gene TRBD2, 6 bases. The length of the CDR3 is 14 residues. Trimming took off 7 bases at V and 7 bases at J, with 17 bases between the two ends. In germline, CDR1 is SGHTA, CDR2 FQGNSA. The DNA of the CDR3 is TGTGCCAGCATGGGGGGTTTAGGTCGGAACATTCAGTACTTC. It specifies CASMGGLGRNIQYF.

This clone was observed a handful of times. The V gene is TRBV19, the J gene TRBJ2-5; possibly TRBD2 for D (6 bases). V lost 6 bases and J lost 5, with 10 bases in between. The length of the CDR3 is 12 residues. Germline CDR1 is LNHDA and CDR2 is SQIVND (reference sequence). The CDR3 sequence: CASSIAGETQYF. The CDR3 DNA reads TGTGCCAGTAGCATTGCGGGGGAGACCCAGTACTTC. The variable domain in full, with the rest retrieved from reference TRBV19 and TRBJ2-5, is DGGITQSPKYLFRKEGQNVTLSCEQNLNHDAMYWYRQDPGQGLRLIYYSQIVNDFQKGDIAEGYSVSREKKESFPLTVTSAQKNPTAFYLCASSIAGETQYFGPGTRLLVL.

J is TRBJ1-1 and V is TRBV30; D might be TRBD1 (6 bases). V was cut by 4 bases and J by 0 bases, with 9 bases left in between. From germline, CDR1 is GTSNPN and CDR2 SVGIG (reference sequence). CDR3 size: 13 residues. The CDR3 nucleotides are TGTGCCTGGAACAGGGAAATGAACACTGAAGCTTTCTTT. Amino acid sequence: CAWNREMNTEAFF.

In its sample, this clone was seen once. V usage is TRBV5-6 and J usage is TRBJ2-7; D call uncertain. With 2 bases removed from V and 1 base from J, the gap between germline ends came to 7 bases. This CDR3 spans 13 amino acids. Germline V gene lookup returns CDR1 SGHDT and CDR2 YYEEEE. The CDR3 DNA reads TGTGCCAGCAGCTTTGTGGAGTCCTACGAGCAGTACTTC. Translating it yields CASSFVESYEQYF. Full variable domain (outside the CDR3, taken from reference TRBV5-6 and TRBJ2-7): DAGVTQSPTHLIKTRGQQVTLRCSPKSGHDTVSWYQQALGQGPQFIFQYYEEEERQRGNFPDRFSGHQFPNYSSELNVNALLLGDSALYLCASSFVESYEQYFGPGTRLTVT.

The chain has TRBV5-1 and TRBJ1-4; 7 bases are a match to TRBD1. Germline loops: CDR1 SGHRS, CDR2 YFSETQ. CDR3 length: 18 residues. Trimming took 4 bases from V and 3 from J; bases not matched to a gene: 15. DNA of the CDR3: TGCGCCAGCAGCACCCGGACAGGAGCGTCAAGAGCTAATGAAAAACTGTTTTTT. The encoded protein is CASSTRTGASRANEKLFF.